Listed here is a single T cell receptor (beta chain). A much larger clone differs from this one at a single base, so this may be a read error. TCRdb reanalyzed the PCR reads via MiXCR. The data show approximately 5,200 clones, 33% seen once. The data stem from a study of metastatic and nonmetastatic thyroid tumors. The CDR3 length is 17 residues. Germline V CDR1 and CDR2: DFQATT, SNEGSKA (reference sequence). Until they underwent thyroid surgery, no patient had received any treatment. This chain joins TRBV20-1 and TRBJ2-6, with D perhaps matching TRBD1 or TRBD2 (5 bases each). Sequencing used adjacent normal tissue. This TCR was sampled from a female donor with papillary thyroid cancer or a benign thyroid nodule (not recorded which). Some clones in this sample may be carry-over from other donors' samples. In nucleotides, the CDR3 is TGCAGTGCTTCCCCACCCGCGCGAGGGTCCGGGGCCAACGTCCCGACTTTC. It encodes CSASPPARGSGANVPTF.